This T cell receptor beta chain was sequenced during a study of T-cell reconstitution after alpha-beta-depleted transplantation in children. For TCRbeta, the library was prepared with unique molecular identifiers. From the PCR reads, TCRdb called clonotypes with MiXCR, one entry per CDR3 protein. Counted here are around 580,000 distinct CDR3 sequences, about 23% occurring once; the ten biggest clones make up 13% to 15%. CDR3 length: 16 amino acids. V was clipped by 4 bases and J by 1 base, with 16 bases between them. The germline V gene encodes CDR1 SGHRS and CDR2 YFSETQ. This clonotype has at least ten counts.

The specimen was PBMCs, mostly from graft donor cells, collected 360 days after TCRalphabeta/CD19-depleted stem cell transplant. The sequence was obtained from a boy in the first two years of life who had a stem cell transplant for acute myeloid leukemia, so the T cells may come from the graft donor. This sequence joins TRBV5-1 and TRBJ2-3; D perhaps matches TRBD2 (6 bases). In nucleotides, the CDR3 is TGCGCCAGCAGCCCGGGATGGCGGGGTGGCACAGATACGCAGTATTTT. It encodes CASSPGWRGGTDTQYF.